This T cell receptor (beta chain) was obtained from a study of T cells in Graves' hyperthyroidism and ophthalmopathy. Study results and caveats: The model foresaw ophthalmopathy a median about 6.5 months prior to onset.

Each ophthalmopathy patient scored at least 3 on the Clinical Activity Score and at least 4 on NOSPECS grade, with duration under 3 months. Reasons for excluding patients were uncontrolled infection, other autoimmune disease, pregnancy or lactation. Every diagnosis used clinical symptoms, serum thyroxine and TRAb, thyroid ultrasound and orbital computed tomography. Authors of the study amplified TCR beta CDR3 regions from RNA transcripts. A first-round RT-PCR of the TCR CDR3 used the HTBI primer set. TCRdb called the multiplex PCR reads again in MiXCR, with one record for every CDR3 protein. The table shows approximately 380,000 distinct CDR3 sequences, with about 18% occurring only once. Germline lookup yields CDR1 SGHTA and CDR2 FQGNSA. CDR3 length: 14 amino acids. Trimming shortened V by 7 bases and J by 4 bases, and 16 bases separated the two germline ends. This clonotype was counted many times. Its antigen is not known.

The receptor was derived from a man aged 18 to 29 with Graves' ophthalmopathy. The rearrangement uses TRBV7-2 and TRBJ1-2, with D perhaps matching TRBD1 (5 bases). Specimen: blood. CDR3 sequence (DNA): TGTGCCAGCACCCCAATGGGGGGTGGCTATGGCTACACCTTC. It codes for CASTPMGGGYGYTF.